This TCR beta chain was identified in a study of radiation and T cells in renal cell carcinoma. Libraries were prepared by immunoSEQ multiplex PCR; TCRdb keeps only in-frame clonotypes and omits some of them. The table lists 95,000 to 150,000 clones, about four fifths of them singletons. The V gene lost 6 bases and the J gene lost 7 bases, with 18 bases spanning the gap. Per germline, CDR1 MRHNA and CDR2 SNTAGT. This CDR3 has 15 residues. As for time point: blood 2 weeks post-SBRT. Specified treatment: 15 Gy SBRT to primary tumor, nephrectomy 4 weeks later. The chain uses TRBV6-4 and TRBJ2-2, with a tentative D call TRBD2 (6 bases). The receptor's source is a man in his forties or fifties with renal cell carcinoma. Here the sequenced sample was blood, taken from a patient whose treatment included radiotherapy and nephrectomy. The DNA of the CDR3 is TGTGCCAGCAGACCGATTAGCGGCTCAGGCGGGGAGCTGTTTTTT. It yields the protein CASRPISGSGGELFF.